The present T cell receptor (beta chain) was sequenced within a study of beta chain features in type 1 diabetes. About the study: Comparable age, gender and cell yields were observed in patients relative to healthy donors.

Points on this clone: Its specificity is unknown.

All of the isolated RNA was reverse transcribed, so expressed TCRB transcripts were sequenced. The assay was immunoSEQ multiplex PCR, and TCRdb's table has in-frame clones only and misses some. Here the sample spans some 700,000 clones, over 10% being singletons. The length of the CDR3 is 13 residues. Per the germline V gene, CDR1 is SNHLY and CDR2 is FYNNEI. The V gene end was trimmed by 6 bases and the J gene end by 3 bases; junction bases not matched to a gene: 5. Study findings and constraints: Among patients with Type 1 diabetes, TCRB CDR3s were moderately but significantly shorter in every one of the four CD4+ subsets. Compared with healthy donors, patients appeared to share more similar naive, central memory and regulatory TCRB repertoires.

Sorted populations were all over 98% pure. The sequencing sample was made of naive CD4+ T cells from blood. V and J are TRBV2 and TRBJ2-7, with TRBD1 identical over 7 bases. The receptor was isolated from a man younger than 35 with type 1 diabetes. The CDR3 DNA sequence: TGTGCCAGCAGAGCGACAGGGTTCTACGAGCAGTACTTC. Translated: CASRATGFYEQYF.